This TCR beta chain originates from a study of blood T cell repertoires in COVID-19. Produced via immunoSEQ multiplex PCR; TCRdb's table is partial and in-frame only. This repertoire shows 150,000 to 200,000 clones, under 80% found once; its top ten account for approximately 13%. CDR1 and CDR2 (germline): MNHNY, SVGAGI (reference sequence). The CDR3 length is 13 residues. V trimming: 6 bases; J trimming: 4 bases; junction bases outside the gene matches: 4. The sequencing input was peripheral blood. The chain has TRBV6-6 and TRBJ1-1; 8 bases agree with TRBD1. This receptor was obtained from a man in his fifties who had recovered from COVID-19. The CDR3 reads CASRDTGGTEAFF. CDR3 bases: TGTGCCAGCAGGGACACAGGGGGCACTGAAGCTTTCTTT.